This T cell receptor (beta chain) was sequenced in a study of CD4 T cells in relation to SARS-CoV-2 and coronaviruses. Study-wide points: Culture-expanded clones reflect memory recall rather than primary priming during culture.

Germline V gene sequence: CDR1 SGHVS, CDR2 FNYEAQ. The CDR3 length is 16 residues. The V end was cut by 1 base, the J end by 5 bases, with 17 bases between. Remarks on this clone: The antigen is unknown.

Profiled with immunoSEQ multiplex PCR; TCRdb holds only in-frame clones, not every one. The data show more than 9,000 clones, about 90% seen once. The TCR originated in an adult with COVID-19. The specimen was naive CD4+ T cells from PBMCs. The subset here: naive CD4+ T cells isolated by negative enrichment. The J gene is TRBJ1-2, the V gene TRBV7-6, with D uncertain. CDR3 coding DNA: TGTGCCAGCAGCTTAGGCACGGGCTCATCTCCTTATGGCTACACCTTC. It is translated as CASSLGTGSSPYGYTF.